The 15 T cell receptor beta chains in this list originate from one sample, sequenced in a study of T-cell memory formation after mild COVID-19. TCRdb re-analysed the 5' RACE reads in MiXCR, keeping a single row per CDR3 protein. The repertoire holds about 210,000 distinct CDR3 sequences, with roughly 10% as singletons. Sequenced input: PBMCs or a T cell subset sorted from them (not recorded which). The receptor source for this set is a man aged 18 to 30 who had mild COVID-19 (a few samples of this study predate the infection). Cell type and time point are not known.

The chain links TRBV6-2 or TRBV6-3 to TRBJ1-3, with a possible D match to TRBD1 (5 bases). The V end was cut by 0 bases, the J end by 4 bases, with 13 bases between. Germline CDR1 and CDR2: MNHEY and SVGEGT. This CDR3 comprises 16 residues. The CDR3, as DNA: TGTGCCAGCAGTTACTCGGGACTCGGCGGGGGAAACACCATATATTTT. Translated, it gives CASSYSGLGGGNTIYF.

This clonotype was detected a few times. This rearrangement joins TRBV29-1 to TRBJ1-1; D unresolved. The CDR3 sequence is 15 residues long. V gave up 0 bases and J gave up 3 bases, with 14 bases separating them. Germline V gives CDR1 SQVTM, CDR2 ANQGSEA. This CDR3 is CSVEDNGSGYTEAFF. Here the CDR3 DNA reads TGCAGCGTTGAAGATAACGGGTCTGGGTACACTGAAGCTTTCTTT.

This chain uses TRBV18 with TRBJ1-1, with D maybe TRBD1 (5 bases). V was cut by 3 bases and J by 1 base, with 12 bases left in between. Germline V gene sequence: CDR1 KGHSH, CDR2 LQKENI. This CDR3 spans 15 amino acids. DNA for the CDR3: TGTGCCAGCTCACCGACAGACGGCTGGAACACTGAAGCTTTCTTT. It is translated as CASSPTDGWNTEAFF.

This clonotype was counted a single time. V gene TRBV11-1 combines with J gene TRBJ2-1, with 8 bases matching TRBD1. The junction had 11 bases not matched to a gene; V was cut back by 7 bases and J by 9 bases. The CDR3 spans 14 residues. Germline values: CDR1 SGHAT, CDR2 FQDESV (reference sequence). Here the CDR3 reads CASTLGQGIGEQFF. The CDR3 nucleotides are TGTGCCAGCACCCTAGGACAGGGAATAGGTGAGCAGTTCTTC.

This clonotype was picked up a small number of times. An end of the junction differs from the germline gene, which may be a read error. This sequence joins TRBV12-3 or TRBV12-4 and TRBJ2-5; possibly TRBD1 or TRBD2 for D (5 bases each). CDR3 length: 13 amino acids. The CDR3 spells CARRSRDGETQYF. For the CDR3, the DNA is TGTGCCCGCAGAAGCCGGGACGGAGAGACCCAGTACTTC.

This clonotype was counted between two and nine times. J is TRBJ2-1 and V is TRBV5-1; a weak D match, TRBD2 (6 bases). Germline V CDR1 and CDR2: SGHRS, YFSETQ. V was cut by 0 bases and J by 0 bases, with 10 bases left in between. The CDR3 consists of 16 residues. CDR3 residues: CASSLGLASSYNEQFF. The CDR3 nucleotides are TGCGCCAGCAGCTTGGGGCTAGCGAGCTCCTACAATGAGCAGTTCTTC.

The V call is TRBV7-2, the J call TRBJ2-2, with D uncertain. CDR1 is SGHTA, CDR2 FQGNSA, per germline. The CDR3 contains 16 residues. Trimming removed 1 base at V and 0 bases at J, with 9 bases between. Here the CDR3 reads CASSLGNSANTGELFF. The CDR3 region has the DNA TGTGCCAGCAGCTTAGGCAACAGCGCGAACACCGGGGAGCTGTTTTTT.

The chain employs TRBV27 and TRBJ1-6; D not resolved. V shed 7 bases and J shed 10 bases, with 11 bases lying between them. Germline V CDR1 and CDR2: MNHEY, SMNVEV (reference sequence). The CDR3 covers 12 residues. CDR3 in amino acids: CASMGVGSPLHF. CDR3 bases: TGTGCCAGCATGGGTGTAGGATCACCCCTCCACTTT.

This clonotype was observed a handful of times. This sequence joins TRBV6-5 and TRBJ1-1; 7 positions match TRBD1. This CDR3 is 15 amino acids long. Trimming cost V 3 bases and J 0 bases; bases outside gene matches: 4. Germline CDR1 MNHEY, CDR2 SVGAGI. The CDR3 sequence: CASSYGQVMNTEAFF. In DNA form, the CDR3 reads TGTGCCAGCAGTTATGGACAGGTTATGAACACTGAAGCTTTCTTT.

CDR3 amino acids: CATESGTGPYEQYF. As DNA, the CDR3 is TGTGCCACAGAATCCGGGACAGGGCCCTACGAGCAGTACTTC. J is TRBJ2-7 and V is TRBV11-2, with 9 bases matching TRBD1. The CDR3 is 14 residues long. J gave up 2 bases and V 10 bases, and 9 bases lay outside the gene matches. Looked up from germline, CDR1 is SGHAT and CDR2 is FQNNGV.

A few counts support this clonotype. This chain connects TRBV11-2 to TRBJ1-5, with a tentative D call TRBD1 (6 bases). The CDR3 has 15 amino acids. Germline V CDR1 and CDR2: SGHAT, FQNNGV. The V end was cut by 0 bases, the J end by 6 bases, with 12 bases between. DNA for the CDR3: TGTGCCAGCAGCTTAGACCAGGGGACGGGTCAGCCCCAGCATTTT. It is translated as CASSLDQGTGQPQHF. The full variable domain, in which reference TRBV11-2 and TRBJ1-5 provide the parts outside the CDR3, is EAGVAQSPRYKIIEKRQSVAFWCNPISGHATLYWYQQILGQGPKLLIQFQNNGVVDDSQLPKDRFSAERLKGVDSTLKIQPAKLEDSAVYLCASSLDQGTGQPQHFGDGTRLSIL.

This CDR3 is CASSLFASTDTQYF. The DNA for the CDR3 is TGTGCCAGCAGCTTGTTTGCGAGCACAGATACGCAGTATTTT. The rearrangement links TRBV7-6 to TRBJ2-3; no definite D call. This CDR3 has 14 residues. Germline V gene lookup returns CDR1 SGHVS and CDR2 FNYEAQ. V dropped 3 bases and J dropped 0 bases, with 7 bases sitting between them.

The sample holds many counts of this clonotype. The chain uses TRBV7-8 and TRBJ2-7; D is uncertain. The germline V gene encodes CDR1 SGHVS and CDR2 FQNEAQ. CDR3 length equals 12 residues. Trimming removed 4 bases from V and 3 bases from J, with 7 bases in between. The CDR3 nucleotides read TGTGCCAGCAGCTCCAATAGCTACGAGCAGTACGTC. Protein sequence: CASSSNSYEQYV.

The gene calls are TRBV6-5 and TRBJ2-5, with TRBD2 matching over 8 bases. From germline, CDR1 is MNHEY and CDR2 SVGAGI. The CDR3 spans 16 residues. With V trimmed by 6 bases and J by 2 bases, 11 bases remained unmatched. The CDR3 is CASRRLSGGNQETQYF. CDR3 bases: TGTGCCAGCAGGCGCTTGAGCGGGGGAAATCAAGAGACCCAGTACTTC.

The J gene is TRBJ1-1, the V gene TRBV29-1; tentative D call: TRBD1 (6 bases). Trimming cost V 6 bases and J 4 bases, with 15 bases left between them. Germline V gives CDR1 SQVTM, CDR2 ANQGSEA. There are 13 residues in the CDR3. The CDR3: CSVRRQESTEAFF. The CDR3 DNA follows: TGCAGCGTCCGCAGACAGGAGAGCACTGAAGCTTTCTTT.